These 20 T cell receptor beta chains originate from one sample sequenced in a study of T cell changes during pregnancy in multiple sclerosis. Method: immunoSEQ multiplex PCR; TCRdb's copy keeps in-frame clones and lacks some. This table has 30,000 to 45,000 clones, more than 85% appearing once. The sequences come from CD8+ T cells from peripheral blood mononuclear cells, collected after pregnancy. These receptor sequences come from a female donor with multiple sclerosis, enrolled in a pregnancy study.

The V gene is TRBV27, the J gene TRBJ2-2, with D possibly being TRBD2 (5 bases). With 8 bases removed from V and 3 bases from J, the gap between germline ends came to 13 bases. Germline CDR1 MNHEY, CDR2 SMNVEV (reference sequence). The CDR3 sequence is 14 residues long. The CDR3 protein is CASRIWRDTGELFF. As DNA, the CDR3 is TGTGCCAGCCGAATTTGGCGGGACACCGGGGAGCTGTTTTTT.

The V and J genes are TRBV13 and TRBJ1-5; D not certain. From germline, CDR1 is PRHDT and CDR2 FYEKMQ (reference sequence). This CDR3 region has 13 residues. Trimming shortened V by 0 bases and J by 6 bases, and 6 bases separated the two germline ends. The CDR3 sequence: CASSLGAIQPQHF. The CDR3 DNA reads TGTGCCAGCAGCTTAGGAGCGATTCAGCCCCAGCATTTT. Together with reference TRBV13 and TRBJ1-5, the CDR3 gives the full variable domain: AAGVIQSPRHLIKEKRETATLKCYPIPRHDTVYWYQQGPGQDPQFLISFYEKMQSDKGSIPDRFSAQQFSDYHSELNMSSLELGDSALYFCASSLGAIQPQHFGDGTRLSIL.

The CDR3 DNA reads TGTGCCAGCAGCGTAGAGGGACATGCTAGCACAGATACGCAGTATTTT. This sequence encodes CASSVEGHASTDTQYF. This chain joins TRBV9 and TRBJ2-3; D is perhaps TRBD1 (6 bases). Germline-derived CDR1 and CDR2 are SGDLS and YYNGEE. Deletions cut 0 bases from V and 0 bases from J, with 11 bases between. The CDR3 is 16 amino acids.

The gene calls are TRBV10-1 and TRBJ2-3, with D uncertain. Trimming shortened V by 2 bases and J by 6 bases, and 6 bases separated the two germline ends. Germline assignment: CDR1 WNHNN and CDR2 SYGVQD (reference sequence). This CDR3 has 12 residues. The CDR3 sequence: CASSERLDTQYF. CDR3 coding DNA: TGCGCCAGCAGTGAGCGTCTGGATACGCAGTATTTT.

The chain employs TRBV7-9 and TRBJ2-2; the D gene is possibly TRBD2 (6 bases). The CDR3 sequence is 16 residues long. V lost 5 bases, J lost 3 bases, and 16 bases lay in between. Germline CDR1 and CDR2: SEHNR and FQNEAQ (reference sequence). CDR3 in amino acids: CASSHTQGGDTGELFF. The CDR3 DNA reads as TGTGCCAGCAGCCACACTCAAGGAGGGGACACCGGGGAGCTGTTTTTT. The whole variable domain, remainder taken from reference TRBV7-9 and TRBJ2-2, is DTGVSQNPRHKITKRGQNVTFRCDPISEHNRLYWYRQTLGQGPEFLTYFQNEAQLEKSRLLSDRFSAERPKGSFSTLEIQRTEQGDSAMYLCASSHTQGGDTGELFFGEGSRLTVL.

CDR3 in amino acids: CASSAGGEQYF. The CDR3 DNA is TGTGCCAGCAGTGCAGGGGGGGAGCAGTACTTC. The chain combines TRBV9 with TRBJ2-7; D possibly corresponds to TRBD1 (7 bases). The germline V and J ends were trimmed by 5 bases and 7 bases, with 10 bases remaining between them. CDR3 size: 11 residues. Looked up from germline, CDR1 is SGDLS and CDR2 is YYNGEE.

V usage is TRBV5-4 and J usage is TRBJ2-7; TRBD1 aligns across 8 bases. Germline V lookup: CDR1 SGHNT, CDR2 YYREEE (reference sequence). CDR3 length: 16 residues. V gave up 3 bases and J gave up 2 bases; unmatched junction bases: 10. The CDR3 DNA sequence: TGTGCCAGCAGCTCATCCTCCGGGGACAGGCCCTACGAGCAGTACTTC. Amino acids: CASSSSSGDRPYEQYF. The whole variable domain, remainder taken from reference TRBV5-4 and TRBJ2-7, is ETGVTQSPTHLIKTRGQQVTLRCSSQSGHNTVSWYQQALGQGPQFIFQYYREEENGRGNFPPRFSGLQFPNYSSELNVNALELDDSALYLCASSSSSGDRPYEQYFGPGTRLTVT.

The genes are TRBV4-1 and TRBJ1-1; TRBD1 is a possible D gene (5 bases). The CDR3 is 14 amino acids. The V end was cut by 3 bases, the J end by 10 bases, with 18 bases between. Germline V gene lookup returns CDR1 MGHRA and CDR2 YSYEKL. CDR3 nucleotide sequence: TGCGCCAGCAGCCAGAGCGGGGCATCTTGGGGAGCTTTCTTT. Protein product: CASSQSGASWGAFF.

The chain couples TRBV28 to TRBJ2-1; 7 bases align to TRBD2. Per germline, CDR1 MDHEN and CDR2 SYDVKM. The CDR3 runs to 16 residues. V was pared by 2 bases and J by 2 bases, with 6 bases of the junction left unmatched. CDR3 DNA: TGTGCCAGCAGTTTAACGGGACTAATCCCCTACAATGAGCAGTTCTTC. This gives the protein CASSLTGLIPYNEQFF.

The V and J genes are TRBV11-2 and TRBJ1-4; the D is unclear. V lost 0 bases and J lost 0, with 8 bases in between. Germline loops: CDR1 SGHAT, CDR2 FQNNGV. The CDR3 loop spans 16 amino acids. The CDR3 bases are TGTGCCAGCAGCTTAGATTTCGGGGCAACTAATGAAAAACTGTTTTTT. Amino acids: CASSLDFGATNEKLFF.

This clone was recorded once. CDR3 coding DNA: TGTGCCAGCAGTGACGGGTCGGGACAGGGACACAATGAGCAGTTCTTC. Encoded protein: CASSDGSGQGHNEQFF. The gene calls are TRBV6-4 and TRBJ2-1; 9 positions match TRBD1. Trimming at V came to 2 bases and at J to 5 bases, leaving 7 bases not matched to a gene. This CDR3 is built from 16 residues. Per the germline V gene, CDR1 is MRHNA and CDR2 is SNTAGT.

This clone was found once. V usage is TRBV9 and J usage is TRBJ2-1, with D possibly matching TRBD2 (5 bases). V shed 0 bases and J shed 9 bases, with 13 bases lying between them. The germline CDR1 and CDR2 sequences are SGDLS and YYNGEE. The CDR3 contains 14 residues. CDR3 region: CASSVGNGGGEQFF. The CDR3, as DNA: TGTGCCAGCAGCGTAGGGAATGGTGGAGGTGAGCAGTTCTTC.

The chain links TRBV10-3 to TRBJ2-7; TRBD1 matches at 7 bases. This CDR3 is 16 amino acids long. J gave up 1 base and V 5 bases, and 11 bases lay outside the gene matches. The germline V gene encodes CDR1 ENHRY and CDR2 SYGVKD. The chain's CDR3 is CAISSSDRALSYEQYF. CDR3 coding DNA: TGTGCCATCAGTTCTTCAGACAGGGCCCTATCCTACGAGCAGTACTTC.

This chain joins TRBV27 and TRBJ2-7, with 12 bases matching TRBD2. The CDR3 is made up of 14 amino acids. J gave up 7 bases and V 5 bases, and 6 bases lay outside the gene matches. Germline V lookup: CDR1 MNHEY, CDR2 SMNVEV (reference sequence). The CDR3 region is CASSQGTSGREQYF. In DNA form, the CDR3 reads TGTGCCAGCAGTCAGGGGACTAGCGGGCGAGAGCAGTACTTC.

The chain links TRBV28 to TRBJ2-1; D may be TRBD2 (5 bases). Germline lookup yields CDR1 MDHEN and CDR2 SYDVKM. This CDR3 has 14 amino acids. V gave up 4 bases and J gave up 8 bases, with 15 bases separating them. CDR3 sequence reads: CASSSVTRVDEQFF. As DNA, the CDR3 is TGTGCCAGCAGTTCTGTCACTAGAGTCGATGAGCAGTTCTTC.

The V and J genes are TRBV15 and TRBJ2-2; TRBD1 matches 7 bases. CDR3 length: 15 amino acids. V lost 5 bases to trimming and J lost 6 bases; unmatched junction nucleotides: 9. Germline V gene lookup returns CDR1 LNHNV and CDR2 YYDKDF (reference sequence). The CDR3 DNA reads TGTGCCACCAGCGAACGACAGGGTTTGTCCGGGGAGCTGTTTTTT. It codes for CATSERQGLSGELFF.

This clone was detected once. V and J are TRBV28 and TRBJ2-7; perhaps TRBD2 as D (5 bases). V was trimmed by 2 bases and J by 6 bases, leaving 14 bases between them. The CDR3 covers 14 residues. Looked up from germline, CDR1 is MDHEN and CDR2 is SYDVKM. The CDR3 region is CASSLAHAGPEQYF. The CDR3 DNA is TGTGCCAGCAGTTTAGCCCATGCGGGTCCCGAGCAGTACTTC.

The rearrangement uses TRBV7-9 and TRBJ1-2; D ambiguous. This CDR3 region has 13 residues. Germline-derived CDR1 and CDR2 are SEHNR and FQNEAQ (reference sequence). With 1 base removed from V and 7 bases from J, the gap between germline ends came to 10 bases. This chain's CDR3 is CASSLGPSFGYTF. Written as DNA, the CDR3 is TGTGCCAGCAGCTTAGGGCCTAGTTTTGGCTACACCTTC. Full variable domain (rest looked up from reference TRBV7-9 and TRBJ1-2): DTGVSQNPRHKITKRGQNVTFRCDPISEHNRLYWYRQTLGQGPEFLTYFQNEAQLEKSRLLSDRFSAERPKGSFSTLEIQRTEQGDSAMYLCASSLGPSFGYTFGSGTRLTVV.

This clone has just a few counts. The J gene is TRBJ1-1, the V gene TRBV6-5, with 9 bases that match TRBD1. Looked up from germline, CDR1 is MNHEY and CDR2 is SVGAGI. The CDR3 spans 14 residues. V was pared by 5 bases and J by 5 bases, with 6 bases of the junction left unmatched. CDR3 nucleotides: TGTGCCAGCAGTCTACCGACAGGGGGGACTGAAGCTTTCTTT. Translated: CASSLPTGGTEAFF.

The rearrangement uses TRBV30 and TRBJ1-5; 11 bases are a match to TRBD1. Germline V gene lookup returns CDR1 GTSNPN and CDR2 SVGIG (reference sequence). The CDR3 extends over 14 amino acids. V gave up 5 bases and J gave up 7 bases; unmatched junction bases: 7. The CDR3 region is CAWSPGQGGQPQHF. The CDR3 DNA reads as TGTGCCTGGTCCCCGGGACAGGGGGGGCAGCCCCAGCATTTT.